Described below is a single T cell receptor (beta chain) sequence and its context. Its matching antigen is unknown. TCRdb processed the reads anew with MiXCR; each CDR3 protein has one entry. Of 900,000 to 950,000 distinct CDR3 sequences in the sample, around 32% were seen once. The source of the sample is a study of T cell repertoires in cytomegalovirus infection. Background on the study: The study used recently identified HLA-C-restricted and well-studied HLA-B-restricted CMV epitopes.

Study outcomes and limitations: HLA-C-restricted TCR beta clonotypes specific for CMV led the ex vivo response. Of the TCR beta families, the public ones yielded a cumulative frequency that identified carriers of CMV plus the relevant HLA.

Germline V gene data show CDR1 as MGHRA and CDR2 as YSYEKL. The germline V and J ends were trimmed by 2 bases and 10 bases, with 12 bases remaining between them. The CDR3 runs 13 residues. The receptor was isolated from a human donor in good health (CMV status not recorded). Some clones in this sample may be carry-over from other donors' samples. This rearrangement joins TRBV4-1 to TRBJ2-1, with D possibly being TRBD1 (6 bases). Specimen: cultured CD8+ T cells from PBMCs, collected from culture after CMV antigen stimulation. CDR3 region: CASSQSIDREQFF. The CDR3 DNA sequence: TGCGCCAGCAGCCAATCCATTGACAGGGAGCAGTTCTTC.